This TCR beta chain came from a study of CD8 T cells in ankylosing spondylitis. As regards this clonotype: What it recognizes is unknown.

Study-level points and caveats: Apparently characteristic of ankylosing spondylitis blood was a TCR beta motif (roughly 8 highly homologous variants).

TCRdb re-called the 5' RACE reads with MiXCR, one entry per CDR3 protein. The table records approximately 140,000 distinct CDR3 sequences, 17% of them present only once. The CDR3 has 15 amino acids. Germline CDR1 MNHEY, CDR2 SVGAGI. V was trimmed by 2 bases and J by 0 bases, leaving 9 bases between them. Material: blood, either unsorted or a sorted T cell fraction (not recorded which). V and J are TRBV6-5 and TRBJ2-3; no reliable D call. This clonotype originated in a male donor with ankylosing spondylitis. Here the CDR3 DNA reads TGTGCCAGCAGTTACCCGACACCCAGCACAGATACGCAGTATTTT. Its translation: CASSYPTPSTDTQYF.